This is a list of T cell receptor beta chains from one sample in a study of CD8+CD57+ T cells in acquired aplastic anemia. Each CDR3 protein is one row after TCRdb ran MiXCR on the reads. The sample lists roughly 120,000 distinct CDR3 sequences; roughly 55% were seen once. Sequenced: sorted CD4+, CD8+, or CD8+CD57+ T cells (not recorded which) from PBMCs. These receptors were collected from a human donor with aplastic anemia. The CDR3 runs from the conserved cysteine through the conserved F or W. Each record gives: CDR3 protein, CDR3 DNA, D gene, J gene, clone size, V gene. A D gene is named only where the DNA matches it firmly. Only some rows state a clone size, as once, few, many or a class for expanded clones.

CDR3aa: CASRSGSDYEQYF; CDR3nt: TGTGCCAGCAGGTCGGGCAGCGATTACGAGCAGTACTTC; d_gene: .; j_gene: TRBJ2-7; abundance: many; v_gene: TRBV7-9
CDR3aa: CASSWSGRLETQYF; CDR3nt: TGTGCCAGCAGCTGGTCGGGACGGTTAGAGACCCAGTACTTC; d_gene: .; j_gene: TRBJ2-5; abundance: .; v_gene: TRBV7-8
CDR3aa: CSVGEVFF; CDR3nt: TGCAGCGTGGGGGAGGTGTTTTTT; d_gene: .; j_gene: TRBJ2-2; abundance: .; v_gene: TRBV29-1
CDR3aa: CASSPDRNYGYTF; CDR3nt: TGTGCCAGCAGTCCCGACCGTAACTATGGCTACACCTTC; d_gene: .; j_gene: TRBJ1-2; abundance: many; v_gene: TRBV12-3/TRBV12-4
CDR3aa: CASRLGASGYTF; CDR3nt: TGTGCCAGCAGGTTAGGGGCGTCTGGCTACACCTTC; d_gene: .; j_gene: TRBJ1-2; abundance: few; v_gene: TRBV27
CDR3aa: CSAIKGETQYF; CDR3nt: TGCAGTGCTATCAAGGGAGAGACCCAGTACTTC; d_gene: .; j_gene: TRBJ2-5; abundance: once; v_gene: TRBV20-1
CDR3aa: CSVASATSRTYNEQFF; CDR3nt: TGCAGCGTTGCGTCGGCCACTAGCCGAACCTACAATGAGCAGTTCTTC; d_gene: .; j_gene: TRBJ2-1; abundance: .; v_gene: TRBV29-1
CDR3aa: CASSPNQGAGEQYF; CDR3nt: TGTGCCAGCAGCCCCAACCAGGGGGCCGGGGAGCAGTACTTC; d_gene: TRBD1; j_gene: TRBJ2-7; abundance: .; v_gene: TRBV7-9
CDR3aa: CAISGETGFEQYF; CDR3nt: TGTGCCATCAGTGGAGAGACAGGGTTCGAGCAGTACTTC; d_gene: TRBD1; j_gene: TRBJ2-7; abundance: .; v_gene: TRBV10-3
CDR3aa: CSARPAQGGWNQPQHF; CDR3nt: TGCAGTGCTAGACCAGCCCAGGGGGGTTGGAATCAGCCCCAGCATTTT; d_gene: TRBD1; j_gene: TRBJ1-5; abundance: .; v_gene: TRBV20-1
CDR3aa: CASIRGAEEGYTF; CDR3nt: TGTGCCAGCATACGGGGGGCTGAGGAGGGCTACACCTTC; d_gene: .; j_gene: TRBJ1-2; abundance: .; v_gene: TRBV2
CDR3aa: CVTSRSTSRSETQYF; CDR3nt: TGTGTCACCAGCAGATCGACTAGCCGTTCAGAGACCCAGTACTTC; d_gene: TRBD2; j_gene: TRBJ2-5; abundance: once; v_gene: TRBV15
CDR3aa: CASRNRVQPQHF; CDR3nt: TGCGCCAGCAGGAACAGGGTTCAGCCCCAGCATTTT; d_gene: .; j_gene: TRBJ1-5; abundance: few; v_gene: TRBV10-1
CDR3aa: CASSISAGARTEAFF; CDR3nt: TGTGCCAGTAGTATAAGCGCAGGGGCACGCACTGAAGCTTTCTTT; d_gene: .; j_gene: TRBJ1-1; abundance: .; v_gene: TRBV19
CDR3aa: CASSLAGGRRETQYF; CDR3nt: TGTGCCAGCAGTCTAGCGGGAGGGAGGAGGGAGACCCAGTACTTC; d_gene: TRBD2; j_gene: TRBJ2-5; abundance: many; v_gene: TRBV7-3
CDR3aa: CSVETGANVLTF; CDR3nt: TGCAGCGTTGAAACGGGGGCCAACGTCCTGACTTTC; d_gene: .; j_gene: TRBJ2-6; abundance: .; v_gene: TRBV29-1
CDR3aa: CASSQEPQPTYEQYF; CDR3nt: TGCGCCAGCAGCCAAGAACCGCAGCCTACCTACGAGCAGTACTTC; d_gene: .; j_gene: TRBJ2-7; abundance: .; v_gene: TRBV4-1
CDR3aa: CATSKGHEKLFF; CDR3nt: TGTGCCACCAGCAAAGGGCATGAAAAACTGTTTTTT; d_gene: .; j_gene: TRBJ1-4; abundance: .; v_gene: TRBV15
CDR3aa: CASSLGDRTNYEQYF; CDR3nt: TGTGCCAGCAGTTTAGGGGACAGGACGAACTACGAGCAGTACTTC; d_gene: TRBD1; j_gene: TRBJ2-7; abundance: many; v_gene: TRBV12-3/TRBV12-4
CDR3aa: CAISETESGDTIYF; CDR3nt: TGTGCCATCAGTGAGACAGAGTCTGGAGACACCATATATTTT; d_gene: .; j_gene: TRBJ1-3; abundance: .; v_gene: TRBV10-3
CDR3aa: CASSPGWGGSPLHF; CDR3nt: TGTGCCAGCAGCCCGGGGTGGGGTGGTTCACCCCTCCACTTT; d_gene: .; j_gene: TRBJ1-6; abundance: .; v_gene: TRBV5-4
CDR3aa: CASSFPAGRRGGELFF; CDR3nt: TGTGCCAGCAGTTTCCCCGCGGGGAGGCGGGGCGGGGAGCTGTTTTTT; d_gene: .; j_gene: TRBJ2-2; abundance: .; v_gene: TRBV25-1
CDR3aa: CASSFSGSQETQYF; CDR3nt: TGTGCCAGCAGCTTTAGCGGGAGCCAAGAGACCCAGTACTTC; d_gene: TRBD2; j_gene: TRBJ2-5; abundance: .; v_gene: TRBV7-2
CDR3aa: CSVKNLGGYEQYF; CDR3nt: TGCAGTGTTAAAAATTTAGGGGGCTACGAGCAGTACTTC; d_gene: .; j_gene: TRBJ2-7; abundance: .; v_gene: TRBV20-1
CDR3aa: CASSLDGQGEAFF; CDR3nt: TGTGCCAGCAGCTTAGACGGTCAGGGGGAAGCTTTCTTT; d_gene: .; j_gene: TRBJ1-1; abundance: .; v_gene: TRBV7-3
CDR3aa: CASSRGQDYSPLHF; CDR3nt: TGTGCCAGCAGCCGAGGACAGGACTATTCACCCCTCCACTTT; d_gene: TRBD1; j_gene: TRBJ1-6; abundance: .; v_gene: TRBV7-9
CDR3aa: CSAREAGVYEAFF; CDR3nt: TGCAGTGCTAGGGAGGCAGGCGTGTACGAAGCTTTCTTT; d_gene: .; j_gene: TRBJ1-1; abundance: .; v_gene: TRBV20-1
CDR3aa: CASSQVRGDTEAFF; CDR3nt: TGTGCCAGCAGCCAAGTAAGAGGGGACACTGAAGCTTTCTTT; d_gene: .; j_gene: TRBJ1-1; abundance: .; v_gene: TRBV3-1
CDR3aa: CASNQGDQPQHF; CDR3nt: TGTGCCAGTAACCAGGGCGATCAGCCCCAGCATTTT; d_gene: .; j_gene: TRBJ1-5; abundance: .; v_gene: TRBV19
CDR3aa: CAGSPTQGEAGRF; CDR3nt: TGTGCCGGTTCGCCGACGCAGGGGGAGGCGGGTAGGTTT; d_gene: TRBD1; j_gene: TRBJ1-1; abundance: .; v_gene: TRBV10-3
CDR3aa: CASSPTGTYEQYF; CDR3nt: TGTGCCAGCAGCCCGACAGGGACCTACGAGCAGTACTTC; d_gene: TRBD1; j_gene: TRBJ2-7; abundance: .; v_gene: TRBV7-8
CDR3aa: CASSLAVDRANYGYTF; CDR3nt: TGTGCCAGCAGCTTAGCTGTGGACAGAGCTAACTATGGCTACACCTTC; d_gene: .; j_gene: TRBJ1-2; abundance: .; v_gene: TRBV11-1
CDR3aa: CATSPRGQSYEQYF; CDR3nt: TGTGCCACCAGCCCCAGAGGACAGTCCTACGAGCAGTACTTC; d_gene: .; j_gene: TRBJ2-7; abundance: .; v_gene: TRBV15
CDR3aa: CASSERLSDTQYF; CDR3nt: TGTGCCAGCAGTGAAAGACTTTCAGATACGCAGTATTTT; d_gene: .; j_gene: TRBJ2-3; abundance: .; v_gene: TRBV6-1
CDR3aa: CASSDGANVLTF; CDR3nt: TGTGCCAGCAGTGATGGGGCCAACGTCCTGACTTTC; d_gene: .; j_gene: TRBJ2-6; abundance: few; v_gene: TRBV2
CDR3aa: CSVEPHELAGGPKGQFF; CDR3nt: TGCAGCGTTGAACCCCATGAACTAGCGGGAGGACCTAAGGGGCAGTTCTTC; d_gene: TRBD2; j_gene: TRBJ2-1; abundance: .; v_gene: TRBV29-1
CDR3aa: CASRLGTQETQYF; CDR3nt: TGTGCCAGCAGACTCGGGACTCAAGAGACCCAGTACTTC; d_gene: .; j_gene: TRBJ2-5; abundance: few; v_gene: TRBV27
CDR3aa: CASSHADRGGTEAFF; CDR3nt: TGTGCCAGCAGCCATGCGGACAGGGGGGGCACTGAAGCTTTCTTT; d_gene: TRBD1; j_gene: TRBJ1-1; abundance: many; v_gene: TRBV13
CDR3aa: CSASGPGREQYF; CDR3nt: TGCAGTGCTAGTGGTCCGGGTCGCGAGCAGTACTTC; d_gene: .; j_gene: TRBJ2-7; abundance: .; v_gene: TRBV20-1
CDR3aa: CATSRGVGSPLHF; CDR3nt: TGTGCCACCAGCAGAGGGGTAGGGTCACCCCTCCACTTT; d_gene: .; j_gene: TRBJ1-6; abundance: .; v_gene: TRBV15
CDR3aa: CASSVTGGGWSNQPQHF; CDR3nt: TGTGCCAGCAGTGTAACAGGGGGCGGATGGAGCAATCAGCCCCAGCATTTT; d_gene: TRBD1; j_gene: TRBJ1-5; abundance: .; v_gene: TRBV6-1
CDR3aa: CASSFRGRTYGYTF; CDR3nt: TGTGCCAGCAGCTTCAGGGGAAGGACCTATGGCTACACCTTC; d_gene: .; j_gene: TRBJ1-2; abundance: .; v_gene: TRBV5-6
CDR3aa: CASSYDQGRNEQYF; CDR3nt: TGTGCCAGCAGTTACGACCAGGGAAGGAACGAGCAGTACTTC; d_gene: .; j_gene: TRBJ2-7; abundance: once; v_gene: TRBV12-3/TRBV12-4
CDR3aa: CASSVRQGSYEQYF; CDR3nt: TGCGCCAGCAGTGTCAGACAGGGGTCCTACGAGCAGTACTTC; d_gene: TRBD1; j_gene: TRBJ2-7; abundance: .; v_gene: TRBV10-2
CDR3aa: CASSKGPLEQFF; CDR3nt: TGCGCCAGCAGCAAGGGTCCGCTGGAGCAGTTCTTC; d_gene: .; j_gene: TRBJ2-1; abundance: many; v_gene: TRBV5-1
CDR3aa: CASRIDGDTQYF; CDR3nt: TGTGCCAGTAGGATCGACGGGGATACGCAGTATTTT; d_gene: .; j_gene: TRBJ2-3; abundance: .; v_gene: TRBV19
CDR3aa: CASSQGAISEQFF; CDR3nt: TGTGCCAGCAGCCAAGGGGCTATATCTGAGCAGTTCTTC; d_gene: .; j_gene: TRBJ2-1; abundance: few; v_gene: TRBV3-1
CDR3aa: CASSIGTEGNIQYF; CDR3nt: TGTGCCAGTAGTATTGGGACAGAGGGAAACATTCAGTACTTC; d_gene: TRBD1; j_gene: TRBJ2-4; abundance: .; v_gene: TRBV19
CDR3aa: CSVRGDPEAFF; CDR3nt: TGCAGCGTTAGGGGTGACCCTGAAGCTTTCTTT; d_gene: .; j_gene: TRBJ1-1; abundance: .; v_gene: TRBV29-1
CDR3aa: CASSVWDPGLGYTF; CDR3nt: TGTGCCAGCAGCGTATGGGACCCAGGCCTTGGCTACACCTTC; d_gene: .; j_gene: TRBJ1-2; abundance: .; v_gene: TRBV2